This note documents a single TCR beta chain sequence. The length of the CDR3 is 13 residues. CDR1 SQVTM and CDR2 ANQGSEA come from the germline V gene. V lost 4 bases, J lost 7 bases, and 14 bases lay in between. This sample is part of a study of blood T cell repertoires in COVID-19. Background on the study: The United States, Italy and Spain were the sources of the acute and convalescent COVID-19 samples.

As processed by the authors: Scientists estimated how many nucleated cells there were by amplifying reference gene primers. TCRdb's copy holds only in-frame clones and misses some; the assay was immunoSEQ multiplex PCR. V and J calls and clone size follow that table, whereas D and trimming were derived from the DNA. The sample includes around 24,000 clones, 65% to 85% of them seen just once. The specimen sequenced was peripheral blood. This TCR was recovered from a man aged 45 to 65 with active or convalescent COVID-19. The rearrangement links TRBV29-1 to TRBJ1-5; maybe TRBD1 (5 bases). This CDR3 reads CSVAFQGEQPQHF. CDR3 nucleotides: TGCAGCGTTGCATTCCAGGGCGAGCAGCCCCAGCATTTT. The variable domain in full, with the rest retrieved from reference TRBV29-1 and TRBJ1-5, is SAVISQKPSRDICQRGTSLTIQCQVDSQVTMMFWYRQQPGQSLTLIATANQGSEATYESGFVIDKFPISRPNLTFSTLTVSNMSPEDSSIYLCSVAFQGEQPQHFGDGTRLSIL.